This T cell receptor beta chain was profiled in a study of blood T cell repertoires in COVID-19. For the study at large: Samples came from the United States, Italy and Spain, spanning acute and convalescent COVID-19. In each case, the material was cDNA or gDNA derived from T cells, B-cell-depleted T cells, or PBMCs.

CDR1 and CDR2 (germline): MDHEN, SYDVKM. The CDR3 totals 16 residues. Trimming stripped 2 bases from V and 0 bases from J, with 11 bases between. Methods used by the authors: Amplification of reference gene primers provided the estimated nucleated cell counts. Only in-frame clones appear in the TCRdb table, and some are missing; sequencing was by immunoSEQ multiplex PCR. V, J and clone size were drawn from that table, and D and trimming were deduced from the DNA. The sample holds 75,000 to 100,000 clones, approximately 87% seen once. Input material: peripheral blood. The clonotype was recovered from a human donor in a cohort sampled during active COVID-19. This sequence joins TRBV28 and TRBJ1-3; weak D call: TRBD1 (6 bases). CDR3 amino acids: CASSLTGPSSGNTIYF. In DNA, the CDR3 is TGTGCCAGCAGTTTAACAGGGCCCTCCTCTGGAAACACCATATATTTT.